The 21 T cell receptor beta chains below come from one sample, sequenced in a study of long-term antiretroviral therapy in people with HIV. Version v3.0 of the immunoSEQ assay ran at survey level. Repertoires were generated with immunoSEQ multiplex PCR, while TCRdb's copy carries only in-frame clones and drops some. The profile shows some 31,000 clones, about 98% of them singletons. Sequencing was performed on unsorted PBMCs, taken 7.6 years after starting antiretroviral therapy. The origin of the receptors is a man aged 30-40 years with HIV.

V and J are TRBV4-2 and TRBJ2-1; D perhaps matches TRBD2 (5 bases). Germline CDR1 LGHNA, CDR2 YNFKEQ. The CDR3 covers 13 residues. The ends were cut back, 3 bases at V and 7 bases at J, with 10 bases in the middle. This CDR3 is CASSHLEANEQFF. For the CDR3, the DNA is TGTGCCAGCAGCCACCTGGAGGCGAATGAGCAGTTCTTC.

The chain couples TRBV4-1 to TRBJ2-5, with D possibly being TRBD2 (5 bases). V lost 3 bases to trimming and J lost 4 bases, with 9 bases between them. The CDR3 extends over 13 amino acids. Germline lookup yields CDR1 MGHRA and CDR2 YSYEKL. The CDR3 protein is CASSQREPETQYF. CDR3 nucleotide sequence: TGCGCCAGCAGCCAGAGGGAGCCAGAGACCCAGTACTTC.

This chain joins TRBV5-1 and TRBJ2-3; D gene uncertain. The germline V gene has CDR1 SGHRS and CDR2 YFSETQ. CDR3 length equals 14 residues. V was clipped by 2 bases and J by 6 bases, with 13 bases between them. CDR3 DNA sequence: TGCGCCAGCAGCTTTTTGGGAAATGGGGATACGCAGTATTTT. Amino acids: CASSFLGNGDTQYF.

The chain joins TRBV7-2 to TRBJ1-5; weak D call: TRBD1 (5 bases). V was shortened by 3 bases and J by 1 base, with 10 bases between the two germline ends. CDR1 is SGHTA, CDR2 FQGNSA, per germline. This CDR3 has 15 residues. The CDR3 DNA is TGTGCCAGCAGCTTCCGAGGGGAGAGCAATCAGCCCCAGCATTTT. As protein: CASSFRGESNQPQHF.

The chain's CDR3 is CASWRTEGLEQYF. As DNA, the CDR3 is TGCGCCAGCTGGAGGACAGAGGGACTCGAGCAGTACTTC. The chain is built from TRBV23-1 and TRBJ2-7, with D perhaps given as TRBD1 or TRBD2 (6 bases each). TRBV23-1 is an open reading frame, and its role is uncertain. Trimming stripped 8 bases from V and 6 bases from J, with 17 bases between. This CDR3 is built from 13 residues.

This sequence joins TRBV5-6 and TRBJ2-7, with D possibly being TRBD1 or TRBD2 (5 bases each). The V end lost 0 bases, the J end lost 0 bases, and 13 bases lay between the germline ends. Per germline, CDR1 SGHDT and CDR2 YYEEEE. The CDR3 has 16 amino acids. CDR3 region: CASSLDLGTVSYEQYF. The CDR3 DNA is TGTGCCAGCAGCTTGGATCTCGGGACGGTCTCCTACGAGCAGTACTTC. The variable domain in full, with the rest retrieved from reference TRBV5-6 and TRBJ2-7, is DAGVTQSPTHLIKTRGQQVTLRCSPKSGHDTVSWYQQALGQGPQFIFQYYEEEERQRGNFPDRFSGHQFPNYSSELNVNALLLGDSALYLCASSLDLGTVSYEQYFGPGTRLTVT.

V usage is TRBV15 and J usage is TRBJ1-1; the match to TRBD1 covers 9 bases. Germline V gene sequence: CDR1 LNHNV, CDR2 YYDKDF (reference sequence). V shed 0 bases, J shed 11 bases, and the junction held 7 bases outside the gene matches. The CDR3 runs to 14 residues. CDR3 sequence: CATSREQGAVGAFF. The CDR3, as DNA: TGTGCCACCAGCAGAGAACAGGGGGCGGTCGGGGCTTTCTTT.

The chain employs TRBV7-6 and TRBJ1-1, with D unresolved. V lost 5 bases and J lost 8, with 15 bases in between. The CDR3 is 13 amino acids. The germline V gene encodes CDR1 SGHVS and CDR2 FNYEAQ. In DNA form, the CDR3 reads TGTGCCAGCAGCCCAGGCCCCACGACAGAAGCTTTCTTT. This gives the protein CASSPGPTTEAFF.

The chain carries TRBV18 and TRBJ1-1; unclear D gene. CDR3 size: 15 residues. With 0 bases removed from V and 1 base from J, the gap between germline ends came to 9 bases. CDR1 and CDR2 (germline): KGHSH, LQKENI. The CDR3 nucleotides are TGTGCCAGCTCACCACCGGACCTGGGGAACACTGAAGCTTTCTTT. The encoded protein is CASSPPDLGNTEAFF.

This chain uses TRBV19 with TRBJ1-2; possible D gene TRBD1, 5 bases. The CDR3 sequence is 12 residues long. The germline CDR1 and CDR2 sequences are LNHDA and SQIVND (reference sequence). Trimming cost V 6 bases and J 4 bases, with 9 bases left between them. CDR3 amino acids: CASSSGPYGYTF. The DNA of the CDR3 is TGTGCCAGTAGCTCAGGGCCCTATGGCTACACCTTC.

The chain links TRBV30 to TRBJ1-5; no firm D call. Trimming removed 2 bases from V and 6 bases from J, with 11 bases in between. The CDR3 covers 13 residues. Germline assignment: CDR1 GTSNPN and CDR2 SVGIG (reference sequence). DNA of the CDR3: TGTGCCTGGAGTAAAGCTGTGGGTCAGCCCCAGCATTTT. Its protein is CAWSKAVGQPQHF. Using reference TRBV30 and TRBJ1-5 for the parts outside the CDR3, the full variable domain is SQTIHQWPATLVQPVGSPLSLECTVEGTSNPNLYWYRQAAGRGLQLLFYSVGIGQISSEVPQNLSASRPQDRQFILSSKKLLLSDSGFYLCAWSKAVGQPQHFGDGTRLSIL.

This chain links TRBV27 with TRBJ1-5, with a tentative D call TRBD1 (5 bases). This CDR3 is built from 15 residues. Trimming took off 3 bases at V and 2 bases at J, with 11 bases between the two ends. Per germline, CDR1 MNHEY and CDR2 SMNVEV (reference sequence). The CDR3 DNA reads TGTGCCAGCAGTTTCCTTAGGGGCGGCAATCAGCCCCAGCATTTT. This translates into CASSFLRGGNQPQHF.

The chain couples TRBV4-1 to TRBJ2-1, with D uncertain. Trimming took 0 bases from V and 9 from J, leaving 12 bases between them. This CDR3 contains 14 residues. From germline, CDR1 is MGHRA and CDR2 YSYEKL. CDR3 in DNA: TGCGCCAGCAGCCAAGATAACGGTGCCGGTGAGCAGTTCTTC. Protein product: CASSQDNGAGEQFF.

This chain connects TRBV28 to TRBJ2-1, with TRBD2 matching 9 bases. The CDR3 is 15 amino acids. CDR1 is MDHEN and CDR2 is SYDVKM in the germline V gene. The J segment lost 10 bases and the V segment lost 3 bases, leaving 10 bases of the junction unmatched. The CDR3 region is CASSFLAGPSGEQFF. The CDR3 bases are TGTGCCAGCAGTTTCCTAGCGGGGCCGTCCGGGGAGCAGTTCTTC.

CDR3 DNA sequence: TGTGCCAGCAGCCAAACAAACAGGGATGGTGGAAACACCATATATTTT. Its translation: CASSQTNRDGGNTIYF. The rearrangement joins TRBV5-4 to TRBJ1-3; D possibly corresponds to TRBD1 (6 bases). Germline CDR1 SGHNT, CDR2 YYREEE (reference sequence). V was cut by 4 bases and J by 3 bases, with 17 bases left in between. The CDR3 is 16 amino acids.

The chain is built from TRBV28 and TRBJ2-6; D remains unclear. Germline V CDR1 and CDR2: MDHEN, SYDVKM. The CDR3 length is 13 residues. Trimming pared 10 bases from V and 1 base from J, leaving 8 bases between. DNA for the CDR3: TGTGCCACCCGCTGGTCTGGGGCCAACGTCCTGACTTTC. Translating it yields CATRWSGANVLTF.

This chain links TRBV7-3 with TRBJ2-4; D remains ambiguous. Trimming pared 1 base from V and 3 bases from J, leaving 13 bases between. The CDR3 contains 16 residues. Germline CDR1 and CDR2: SGHTA and FQGTGA. The CDR3 region has the DNA TGTGCCAGCAGCTTAAAGGGCCCGTCGGGCAAAAACATTCAGTACTTC. Its translation: CASSLKGPSGKNIQYF.

This chain links TRBV4-2 with TRBJ2-1; 7 nucleotides align to TRBD2. V dropped 0 bases and J dropped 0; count of bases not matched to a gene: 14. Per the germline V gene, CDR1 is LGHNA and CDR2 is YNFKEQ. This CDR3 is built from 20 residues. The CDR3 spells CASSQDLGSGHLSSYNEQFF. CDR3 nucleotides: TGTGCCAGCAGCCAAGATTTAGGTAGCGGGCATCTAAGCTCCTACAATGAGCAGTTCTTC.

V usage is TRBV6-6 and J usage is TRBJ1-2; 9 positions agree with TRBD1. Unmatched junction bases numbered 7, after V lost 6 bases and J lost 5 bases. Per germline, CDR1 MNHNY and CDR2 SVGAGI (reference sequence). This CDR3 comprises 14 residues. CDR3 coding DNA: TGTGCCAGCAGCTGGGACAGGGAAGGGTATGGCTACACCTTC. Its protein is CASSWDREGYGYTF.

The rearrangement joins TRBV6-1 to TRBJ1-1; the D gene is possibly TRBD1 (5 bases). Trimming stripped 3 bases from V and 11 bases from J, with 16 bases between. The germline V gene has CDR1 MNHNS and CDR2 SASEGT. The CDR3 spans 13 residues. CDR3 residues: CASSDNGSEGAFF. In DNA form, the CDR3 reads TGTGCCAGCAGTGACAACGGAAGCGAGGGGGCTTTCTTT.

CDR3 sequence: CASSLEAVIKETQYF. The CDR3 DNA reads TGTGCCAGCAGCTTAGAGGCTGTCATTAAGGAGACCCAGTACTTC. The rearrangement links TRBV7-9 to TRBJ2-5; D is unresolved. From germline, CDR1 is SEHNR and CDR2 FQNEAQ (reference sequence). The V end lost 1 base, the J end lost 5 bases, and 14 bases lay between the germline ends. The CDR3 length is 15 residues.